The rows below give T cell receptor beta chains drawn from one sample of a study of blood T cell repertoires in COVID-19. Clones were read by immunoSEQ multiplex PCR, and TCRdb kept only the in-frame ones, dropping some. The sample lists 170,000 or so clones, roughly 84% seen once, with about 1.5% in the top ten. The material sequenced was peripheral blood. Source of these receptors: a human donor in a cohort sampled during active COVID-19. The CDR3 runs from the conserved cysteine through the conserved F or W. D genes are given only for firm matches. Part of the rows lack a size; the others show once, few, many or a class for expanded clones.

.	.	TRBV6-5	TRBJ2-7	TGTGCCAGCAATGGTAACGGGGGAGAGCAGTACTTC	CASNGNGGEQYF
.	.	TRBV6-6	TRBJ1-1	TGTGCCAGCACAGTTCCCGAGGCAGGGTTTTACACTGAAGCTTTCTTT	CASTVPEAGFYTEAFF
.	TRBD1	TRBV5-5	TRBJ1-3	TGTGCCAGCAGCTTGTGGGGGACAGGGAGCTCTGGAAACACCATATATTTT	CASSLWGTGSSGNTIYF
.	.	TRBV5-1	TRBJ1-2	TGCGCCAGCAGCGCGGACAGCTATGGCTACACCTTC	CASSADSYGYTF
.	.	TRBV5-6	TRBJ1-2	TGTGCCAGCAGCTTGGCGACATTCGGCTACACCTTC	CASSLATFGYTF
.	TRBD1	TRBV6-5	TRBJ2-7	TGTGCCAGCAGCCAAGTTTACAGGGGGACCGAGCAGTACTTC	CASSQVYRGTEQYF
.	.	TRBV7-6	TRBJ1-5	TGTGCCAGCAGCTTAAACGCGGGGGGGAATCAGCCCCAGCATTTT	CASSLNAGGNQPQHF
.	TRBD1	TRBV7-2	TRBJ1-2	TGTGCCAGCAGCTACGACAGGGGGTATGATGGCTACACCTTC	CASSYDRGYDGYTF
.	TRBD1	TRBV28	TRBJ1-2	TGTGCCAGCAGTTTATCAGGGGGCGCCTACTATGGCTACACCTTC	CASSLSGGAYYGYTF
once	.	TRBV7-2	TRBJ2-1	TGTGCCAGCAGCTTATTAAAAAATGAGCAGTTCTTC	CASSLLKNEQFF
.	TRBD1	TRBV7-2	TRBJ1-6	TGTGCCAGCAGCTCGGGACAGGGTGGGAATTCACCCCTCCACTTT	CASSSGQGGNSPLHF
.	TRBD1	TRBV7-9	TRBJ2-1	TGTGCCAGCAGCCCCGACAGGGGGTTAGTAAATGAGCAGTTCTTC	CASSPDRGLVNEQFF
.	.	TRBV7-9	TRBJ2-1	TGTGCCGGCAGACAGAGCTCCTACAATGAGCAGTTCTTC	CAGRQSSYNEQFF
.	.	TRBV2	TRBJ1-6	TGTGCCAGCAGTGTAGAGAAATATAATTCACCCCTCCACTTT	CASSVEKYNSPLHF
once	.	TRBV7-3	TRBJ2-3	TGTGCCAGCAGCCGAAGGGAGCCGGATACGCAGTATTTT	CASSRREPDTQYF
.	.	TRBV29-1	TRBJ1-3	TGCAGCGTTGTCAGGCATACCGGGAGGGGAAACACCATATATTTT	CSVVRHTGRGNTIYF
.	TRBD2	TRBV5-1	TRBJ2-1	TGCGCCAGCAGTGGGCCAGCGGGGCCCTACAATGAGCAGTTCTTC	CASSGPAGPYNEQFF
.	.	TRBV5-6	TRBJ1-1	TGTGCCAGCAGCTCCTACAGGGTCACGAACACTGAAGCTTTCTTT	CASSSYRVTNTEAFF
.	.	TRBV7-2	TRBJ2-1	TGTGCCAGCAGCGGATACAGGGAACGGTACAATGAGCAGTTCTTC	CASSGYRERYNEQFF
.	.	TRBV27	TRBJ1-2	TGTGCCAGCAGTTCTAGAGGGGGGGTTAACTATGGCTACACCTTC	CASSSRGGVNYGYTF
.	TRBD1	TRBV7-9	TRBJ1-1	TGTGCCAGCAGCACCCGACAGGGGAACACTGAAGCTTTCTTT	CASSTRQGNTEAFF
.	TRBD1	TRBV27	TRBJ1-2	TGTGCCAGCAGCCACGGGACAGGGGACTTAATATATGGCTACACCTTC	CASSHGTGDLIYGYTF
.	.	TRBV5-8	TRBJ1-4	TGTGCCAGCAGACCCACAAATGAAAAACTGTTTTTT	CASRPTNEKLFF
.	.	TRBV14	TRBJ1-1	TGTGCCAGCAGCCTGCAGGGATTTGAAGCTTTCTTT	CASSLQGFEAFF
.	TRBD2	TRBV7-7	TRBJ2-3	TGTGCTAGCAGCTTAGTCATTTCGCGGGAGCGTTTAGATACGCAGTATTTT	CASSLVISRERLDTQYF
.	.	TRBV27	TRBJ2-1	TGTGCCAGCAGTCTCGAGGCTGGGTACAATGAGCAGTTCTTC	CASSLEAGYNEQFF
.	TRBD2	TRBV29-1	TRBJ2-2	TGCAGCGTTGCGCTAGCGGGGGCGGGGAACACCGGGGAGCTGTTTTTT	CSVALAGAGNTGELFF
.	.	TRBV20-1	TRBJ1-1	TGCAGTGCTAGACCATACCAGGAAGCTTTCTTT	CSARPYQEAFF
.	TRBD1	TRBV12-3/TRBV12-4	TRBJ1-2	TGTGCCAGCAGCCTGGGACAGAACTATGGCTACACCTTC	CASSLGQNYGYTF
.	.	TRBV5-6	TRBJ1-6	TGTGCCAGCAGCTTGGCTGGAGGGTCCTATAATTCACCCCTCCACTTT	CASSLAGGSYNSPLHF
few	TRBD2	TRBV6-2/TRBV6-3	TRBJ2-1	TGTGCCAGCAGTTACAGCTTGGGGACTATCCCCTCCTACAATGAGCAGTTCTTC	CASSYSLGTIPSYNEQFF
.	.	TRBV4-2	TRBJ2-5	TGTGCCAGCAGCCAAGAGACAATGGAGACCCAGTACTTC	CASSQETMETQYF
few	TRBD1	TRBV28	TRBJ2-6	TGTGCCAGCAGTCCAGGGACAGGGGGCTCTGGGGCCAACGTCCTGACTTTC	CASSPGTGGSGANVLTF
.	.	TRBV28	TRBJ2-5	TGTGCCAGCAGTAGGATCCGACAGTCTTTCCAAGAGACCCAGTACTTC	CASSRIRQSFQETQYF
.	.	TRBV29-1	TRBJ1-1	TGCAGCGTTGAAATGGGGGCTACCACTGAAGCTTTCTTT	CSVEMGATTEAFF
.	TRBD1	TRBV27	TRBJ1-1	TGTGCCAGCAGTCCCGGGACAGGGAGGAACACTGAAGCTTTCTTT	CASSPGTGRNTEAFF
.	.	TRBV15	TRBJ2-5	TGTGCCACCAGCAGAGACCCCGGACAGCAAGAGACCCAGTACTTC	CATSRDPGQQETQYF
.	TRBD1	TRBV6-5	TRBJ1-3	TGTGCCAGCAGCCGGACAGGGACCGGAAACACCATATATTTT	CASSRTGTGNTIYF
.	TRBD2	TRBV7-2	TRBJ2-7	TGTGCCAGCAACGTGGCCAGCGGGAGATCCTACGAGCAGTACTTC	CASNVASGRSYEQYF
.	.	TRBV6-5	TRBJ2-7	TGTGCCAGCAGTTACCGCCAATCTAGAGACGAGCAGTACTTC	CASSYRQSRDEQYF
.	.	TRBV28	TRBJ1-5	TGTGCCAGCAGGCCCGGGGGGGTTAGCAATCAGCCCCAGCATTTT	CASRPGGVSNQPQHF
once	.	TRBV9	TRBJ2-5	TGTGCCAGCAGCGGGGGACTGCCCCAAGAGACCCAGTACTTC	CASSGGLPQETQYF
.	TRBD1	TRBV2	TRBJ2-3	TGTGCCAGCAGTGGACAGGGGGGCACAGATACGCAGTATTTT	CASSGQGGTDTQYF
once	.	TRBV19	TRBJ1-1	TGTGCCAGTAGTATCGGGCGGGACACTGAAGCTTTCTTT	CASSIGRDTEAFF
.	.	TRBV18	TRBJ2-7	TGTGCCAGCTCACCCCCGACAGGGGAGGGGCAGTACTTC	CASSPPTGEGQYF
few	TRBD1	TRBV3-1/TRBV3-2	TRBJ1-5	TGTGCCAGCAGCCAAGCCGGGACAGGGGGCAATCAGCCCCAGCATTTT	CASSQAGTGGNQPQHF